These 11 T cell receptor beta chains were sequenced from one sample in a study of metastatic and nonmetastatic thyroid tumors (dated by TCRdb to about 2020). No patient had received any treatment before thyroid surgery. Library preparation was by PCR. This sample was sequenced with an Illumina HiSeq 4000. In-frame beta chains were kept once TCRdb had trimmed the public reads at Q25 with fastp and called clones with MiXCR. The sample table lists more than 40,000 clones, less than 5% of them with a count of one. Over 9% of the sample lies in the top ten. The sample comprised blood. The origin of the receptors is a female donor with papillary thyroid cancer or a benign thyroid nodule (not recorded which). Some clones in this sample may be carry-over from other donors' samples.

Comments on this clone: A clone one base away is much larger, so this may be a read error. The same CDR3 can be traced to other DNA sequences in this sample. This sequence joins TRBV27 and TRBJ2-5, with D maybe TRBD2 (6 bases). The germline V gene encodes CDR1 MNHEY and CDR2 SMNVEV (reference sequence). The germline V and J ends were trimmed by 3 bases and 5 bases, with 19 bases remaining between them. The CDR3 totals 16 residues. CDR3 in DNA: TGTGCCAGCAGTTTGGGCAGGAGGGGACCATGGGAGACCCAGTACTTC. Translation gives CASSLGRRGPWETQYF.

This clone was observed many times. This rearrangement joins TRBV29-1 to TRBJ2-1; D not certain. Germline V gives CDR1 SQVTM, CDR2 ANQGSEA. The CDR3 sequence is 11 residues long. Trimming cost V 5 bases and J 3 bases, with 5 bases left between them. The CDR3 nucleotides are TGCAGCGTTCTAGTCTACAATGAGCAGTTCTTC. This sequence encodes CSVLVYNEQFF.

In its sample, this clone was seen many times. Since a much larger clone is just one base distant, this may be a read error. The rearrangement joins TRBV29-1 to TRBJ2-2; TRBD1 matches 9 bases. The CDR3 has 14 amino acids. CDR1 and CDR2 from the germline V gene are SQVTM and ANQGSEA. This CDR3 is CSVGGTGNIGELLF. As DNA, the CDR3 is TGCAGCGTAGGCGGGACAGGGAATATCGGGGAGCTGCTTTTT.

This clone was detected a few times. This CDR3 is also generated by other DNA sequences in the sample. The rearrangement joins TRBV28 to TRBJ1-2, with a possible D match to TRBD1 (5 bases). V lost 6 bases and J lost 7, with 18 bases in between. The V gene's germline CDR1 is MDHEN and CDR2 SYDVKM. This CDR3 region has 14 residues. CDR3 bases: TGTGCCAGCAGCCCAGGGTCGCCGCTGGGTGGCTACACCTTC. Translation: CASSPGSPLGGYTF.

This clone was seen many times. The rearrangement links TRBV20-1 to TRBJ2-7, with TRBD2 matching over 9 bases. This CDR3 region has 16 residues. Unmatched junction bases numbered 13, after V lost 1 base and J lost 6 bases. Germline V lookup: CDR1 DFQATT, CDR2 SNEGSKA (reference sequence). The CDR3 DNA reads as TGCAGTGCTAGAGTACTCCGTAGCGGGGGAGGCTGCGAGCAGTACTTC. Translating it yields CSARVLRSGGGCEQYF.

As regards this clone: The CDR3 carries no conserved terminal phenylalanine or tryptophan, so it likely arises from a read error. The gene calls are TRBV12-3 or TRBV12-4 and TRBJ1-3; D call uncertain. This CDR3 comprises 14 residues. The CDR3 sequence: CASSLLDSGNTIYL. The CDR3 DNA sequence: TGTGCCAGTAGTTTATTGGACTCTGGAAACACCATATATCTT.

This clone has at least ten counts. Mismatch with germline at one junction end may stem from a read error. The CDR3 protein is CTSSLDRGRDGELFF. CDR3 DNA sequence: TGTACCAGCAGTCTCGACAGGGGGCGTGACGGGGAGCTGTTTTTT. The V and J genes are TRBV12-3 or TRBV12-4 and TRBJ2-2; 10 bases agree with TRBD1. This CDR3 is 15 amino acids long.

This clone has ten or more counts. A much larger clone lies one base from this, so it may be a read error. This chain uses TRBV19 with TRBJ1-1, with D possibly being TRBD1 (5 bases). The ends were cut back, 4 bases at V and 1 base at J, with 10 bases in the middle. The CDR3 runs to 14 residues. Germline CDR1 reads LNHDA; CDR2 reads SQIVND (reference sequence). The CDR3 sequence: CASSTGLGNTEAFF. CDR3 DNA: TGTGCCAGTAGTACAGGGTTGGGGAACACTGAAGCTTTCTTT.

This clone was seen many times. The genes are TRBV5-1 and TRBJ2-7; D remains unclear. The CDR3 has 15 amino acids. Looked up from germline, CDR1 is SGHRS and CDR2 is YFSETQ. Trimming removed 0 bases from V and 6 bases from J, with 16 bases in between. The DNA for the CDR3 is TGCGCCAGCAGCTTGGACCCCATTACAGATCTCGAGCAGTACTTC. Residues: CASSLDPITDLEQYF.

This clone was detected many times. CDR3 sequence reads: CASSLGSYNEQFF. CDR3 in DNA: TGCGCCAGCAGCTTAGGCTCCTACAATGAGCAGTTCTTC. The chain combines TRBV5-1 with TRBJ2-1; unclear D gene. Germline V gene lookup returns CDR1 SGHRS and CDR2 YFSETQ. Between the trimmed V and J ends, which lost 2 bases and 0 bases, there was a span of 3 bases. The CDR3 contains 13 residues.

This clone was found many times. V gene TRBV15 combines with J gene TRBJ2-7, with D perhaps matching TRBD2 (6 bases). The V gene's germline CDR1 is LNHNV and CDR2 YYDKDF (reference sequence). V was shortened by 5 bases and J by 2 bases, with 13 bases between the two germline ends. The CDR3 runs to 14 residues. The CDR3 sequence is CATSEGTQAYEQYF. As DNA, the CDR3 is TGTGCCACCAGCGAAGGGACTCAAGCCTACGAGCAGTACTTC.